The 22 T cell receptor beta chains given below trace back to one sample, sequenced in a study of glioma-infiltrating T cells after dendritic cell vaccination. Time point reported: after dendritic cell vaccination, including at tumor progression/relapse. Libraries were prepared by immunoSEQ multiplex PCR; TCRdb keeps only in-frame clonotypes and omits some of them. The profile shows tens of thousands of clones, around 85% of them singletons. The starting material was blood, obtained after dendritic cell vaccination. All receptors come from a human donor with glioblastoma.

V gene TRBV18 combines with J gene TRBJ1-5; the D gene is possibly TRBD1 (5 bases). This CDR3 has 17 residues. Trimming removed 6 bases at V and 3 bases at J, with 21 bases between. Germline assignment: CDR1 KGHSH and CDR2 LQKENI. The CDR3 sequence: CASSPTPAQGPNQPQHF. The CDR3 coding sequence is TGTGCCAGCTCCCCGACACCGGCCCAGGGCCCCAATCAGCCCCAGCATTTT.

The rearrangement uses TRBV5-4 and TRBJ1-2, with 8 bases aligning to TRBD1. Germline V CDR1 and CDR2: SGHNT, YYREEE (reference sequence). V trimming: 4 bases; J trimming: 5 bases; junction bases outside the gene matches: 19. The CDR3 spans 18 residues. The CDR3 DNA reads TGTGCCAGCAGCGAAAGAACAGGGGGTTCCCTAAAATGGTATGGCTACACCTTC. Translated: CASSERTGGSLKWYGYTF.

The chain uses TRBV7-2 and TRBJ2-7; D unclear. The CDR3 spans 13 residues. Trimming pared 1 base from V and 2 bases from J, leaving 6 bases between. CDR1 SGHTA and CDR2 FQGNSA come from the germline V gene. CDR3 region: CASSLGATYEQYF. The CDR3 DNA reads TGTGCCAGCAGCTTAGGGGCAACCTACGAGCAGTACTTC.

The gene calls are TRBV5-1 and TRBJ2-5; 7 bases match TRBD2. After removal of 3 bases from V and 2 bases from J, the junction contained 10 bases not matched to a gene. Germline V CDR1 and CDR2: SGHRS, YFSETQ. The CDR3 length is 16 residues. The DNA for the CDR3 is TGCGCCAGCAGCTCCCTCCGGGCGGGGGAACAAGAGACCCAGTACTTC. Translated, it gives CASSSLRAGEQETQYF.

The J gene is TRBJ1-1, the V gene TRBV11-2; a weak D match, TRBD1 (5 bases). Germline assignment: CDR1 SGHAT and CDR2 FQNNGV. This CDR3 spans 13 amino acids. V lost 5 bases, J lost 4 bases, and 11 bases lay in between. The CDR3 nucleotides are TGTGCCAGCAGCGCGCAGGGAGGCACTGAAGCTTTCTTT. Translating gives CASSAQGGTEAFF.

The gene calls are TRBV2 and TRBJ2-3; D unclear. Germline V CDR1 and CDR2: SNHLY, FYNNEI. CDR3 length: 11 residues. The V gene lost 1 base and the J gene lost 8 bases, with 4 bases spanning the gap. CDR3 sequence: CASSEGATQYF. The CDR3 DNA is TGTGCCAGCAGTGAAGGAGCTACGCAGTATTTT.

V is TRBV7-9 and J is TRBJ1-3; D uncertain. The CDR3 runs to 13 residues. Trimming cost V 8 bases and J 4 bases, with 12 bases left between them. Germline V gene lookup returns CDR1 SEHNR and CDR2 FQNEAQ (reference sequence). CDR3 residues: CASDGESGNTIYF. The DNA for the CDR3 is TGTGCCAGCGACGGGGAGTCGGGAAACACCATATATTTT.

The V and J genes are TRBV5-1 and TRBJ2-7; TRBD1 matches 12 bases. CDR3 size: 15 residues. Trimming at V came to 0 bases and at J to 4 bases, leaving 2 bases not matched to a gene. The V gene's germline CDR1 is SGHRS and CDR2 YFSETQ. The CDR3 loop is CASSLGDRGPYEQYF. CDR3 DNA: TGCGCCAGCAGCTTGGGGGACAGGGGGCCGTACGAGCAGTACTTC.

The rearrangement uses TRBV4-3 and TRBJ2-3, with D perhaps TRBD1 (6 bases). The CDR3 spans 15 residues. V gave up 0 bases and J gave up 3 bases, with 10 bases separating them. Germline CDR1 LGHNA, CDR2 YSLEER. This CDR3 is CASSQDWGRTDTQYF. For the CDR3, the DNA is TGCGCCAGCAGCCAAGATTGGGGGCGAACAGATACGCAGTATTTT.

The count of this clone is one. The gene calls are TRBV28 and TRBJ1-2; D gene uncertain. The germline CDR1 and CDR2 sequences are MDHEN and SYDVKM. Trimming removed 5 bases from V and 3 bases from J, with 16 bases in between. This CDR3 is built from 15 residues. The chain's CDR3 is CASSVLPAGHYGYTF. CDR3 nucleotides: TGTGCCAGCAGTGTGCTTCCCGCAGGCCACTATGGCTACACCTTC.

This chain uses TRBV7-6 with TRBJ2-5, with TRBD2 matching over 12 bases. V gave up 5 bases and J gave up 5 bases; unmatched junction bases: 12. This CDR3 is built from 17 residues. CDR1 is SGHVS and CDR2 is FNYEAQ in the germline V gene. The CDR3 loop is CASSPLLAGGPSETQYF. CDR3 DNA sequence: TGTGCCAGCAGCCCCCTCCTAGCGGGGGGGCCGTCGGAGACCCAGTACTTC.

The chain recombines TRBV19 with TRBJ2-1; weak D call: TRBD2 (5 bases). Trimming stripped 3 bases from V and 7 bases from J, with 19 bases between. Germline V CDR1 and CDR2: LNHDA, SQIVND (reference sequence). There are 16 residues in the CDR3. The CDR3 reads CASSIPGLTLGNEQFF. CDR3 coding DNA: TGTGCCAGTAGTATCCCCGGACTCACCTTGGGGAATGAGCAGTTCTTC.

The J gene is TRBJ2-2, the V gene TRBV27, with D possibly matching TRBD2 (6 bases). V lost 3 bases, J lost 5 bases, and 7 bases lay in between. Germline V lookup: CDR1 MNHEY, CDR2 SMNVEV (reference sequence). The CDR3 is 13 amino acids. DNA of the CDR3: TGTGCCAGCAGTTTTGGGGGGACCGGGGAGCTGTTTTTT. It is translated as CASSFGGTGELFF.

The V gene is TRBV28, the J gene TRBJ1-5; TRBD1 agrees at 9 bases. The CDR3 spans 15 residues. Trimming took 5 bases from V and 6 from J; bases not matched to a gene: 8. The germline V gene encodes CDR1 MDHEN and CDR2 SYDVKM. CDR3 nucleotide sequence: TGTGCCAGCAGTACCCGGGACAGGGTTTCTCAGCCCCAGCATTTT. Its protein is CASSTRDRVSQPQHF.

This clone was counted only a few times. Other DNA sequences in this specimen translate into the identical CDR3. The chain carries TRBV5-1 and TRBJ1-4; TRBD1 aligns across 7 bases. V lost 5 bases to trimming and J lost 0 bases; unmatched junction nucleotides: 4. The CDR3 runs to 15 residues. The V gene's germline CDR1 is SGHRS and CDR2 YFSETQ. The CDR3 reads CASRGTVATNEKLFF. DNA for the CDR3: TGCGCCAGCAGGGGGACAGTTGCAACTAATGAAAAACTGTTTTTT.

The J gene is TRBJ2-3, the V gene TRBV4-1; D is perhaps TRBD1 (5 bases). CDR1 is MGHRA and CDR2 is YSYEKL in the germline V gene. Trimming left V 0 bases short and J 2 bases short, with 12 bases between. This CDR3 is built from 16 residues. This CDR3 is CASSQDWGRLTDTQYF. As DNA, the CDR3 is TGCGCCAGCAGCCAAGATTGGGGCAGGCTCACAGATACGCAGTATTTT.

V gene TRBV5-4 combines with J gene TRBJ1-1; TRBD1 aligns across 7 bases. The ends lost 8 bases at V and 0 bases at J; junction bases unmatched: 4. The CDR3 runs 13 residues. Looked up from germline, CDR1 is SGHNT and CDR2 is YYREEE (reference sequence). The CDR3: CASTRGMNTEAFF. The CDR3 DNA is TGTGCCAGTACCAGGGGGATGAACACTGAAGCTTTCTTT.

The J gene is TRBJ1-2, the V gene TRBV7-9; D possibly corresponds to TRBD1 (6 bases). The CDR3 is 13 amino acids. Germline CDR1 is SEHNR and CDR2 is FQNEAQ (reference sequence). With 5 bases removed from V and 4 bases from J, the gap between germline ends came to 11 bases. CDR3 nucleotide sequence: TGTGCCAGCAGCCGGACAGAGATCTATGGCTACACCTTC. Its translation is CASSRTEIYGYTF.

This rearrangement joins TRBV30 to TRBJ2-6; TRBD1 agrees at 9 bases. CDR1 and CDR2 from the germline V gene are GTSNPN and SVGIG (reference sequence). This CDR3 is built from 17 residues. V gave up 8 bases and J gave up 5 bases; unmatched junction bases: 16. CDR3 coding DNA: TGTGCCGCTCATGGGACAGGGCACCTTGATAGGGCCAACGTCCTGACTTTC. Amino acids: CAAHGTGHLDRANVLTF.

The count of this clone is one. CDR3 protein: CASSESGGLSTTQYF. Written as DNA, the CDR3 is TGCGCCAGCAGTGAGTCCGGGGGACTTTCGACGACCCAGTACTTC. J is TRBJ2-5 and V is TRBV10-1; tentatively, D is TRBD2 (6 bases). Per germline, CDR1 WNHNN and CDR2 SYGVQD (reference sequence). V lost 0 bases, J lost 7 bases, and 15 bases lay in between. The CDR3 length is 15 residues.

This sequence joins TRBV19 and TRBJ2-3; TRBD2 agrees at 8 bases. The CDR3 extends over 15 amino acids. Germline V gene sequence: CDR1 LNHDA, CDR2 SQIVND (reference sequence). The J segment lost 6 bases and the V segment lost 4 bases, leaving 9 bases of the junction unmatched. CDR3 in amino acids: CASSKAFSGADTQYF. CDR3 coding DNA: TGTGCCAGTAGTAAGGCTTTTAGCGGGGCGGATACGCAGTATTTT.

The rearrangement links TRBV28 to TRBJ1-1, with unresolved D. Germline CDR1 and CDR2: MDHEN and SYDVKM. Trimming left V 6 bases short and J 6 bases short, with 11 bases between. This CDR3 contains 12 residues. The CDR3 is CASRPLEAEAFF. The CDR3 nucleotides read TGTGCCAGCAGACCCCTTGAGGCTGAAGCTTTCTTT.